A single sample is the source of the 21 T cell receptor beta chains below, sequenced in a study of blood T cell repertoires in COVID-19 (dated by TCRdb to the early 2020s). Receptors were amplified or captured by the immunoSEQ multiplex PCR assay. The clones in this table, taken by TCRdb from immuneACCESS, are in-frame only. Not every clone is retained; where verified, under half of the shortfall comes from an unresolved V gene, and the cause of the rest is unknown. The sample contains 250,000 or so clones, around 86% of them found a single time. The ten largest account for around 2.1% of the sample. Sequenced sample: PBMCs or T cells enriched from blood (not recorded which). Every receptor here comes from a woman in her forties or fifties who had recovered from COVID-19.

This clone appeared a single time. The chain employs TRBV29-1 and TRBJ1-2; 11 bases align to TRBD1. This CDR3 contains 12 residues. Germline trimming cut 6 bases from V and 8 bases from J; bases unmatched to any gene: 5. The germline V gene encodes CDR1 SQVTM and CDR2 ANQGSEA. Here the CDR3 reads CSVGQGEGGYTF. The CDR3, as DNA: TGCAGCGTGGGACAGGGGGAGGGCGGCTACACCTTC.

The gene calls are TRBV11-3 and TRBJ2-1, with D uncertain. Per germline, CDR1 SGHNT and CDR2 YENEEA. The ends were cut back, 5 bases at V and 7 bases at J, with 12 bases in the middle. This CDR3 region has 13 residues. CDR3 loop: CASSAETGNEQFF. CDR3 nucleotide sequence: TGTGCCAGCAGCGCCGAGACTGGGAATGAGCAGTTCTTC.

The chain joins TRBV5-6 to TRBJ2-2, with 7 bases aligning to TRBD1. The V gene end was trimmed by 0 bases and the J gene end by 5 bases; junction bases not matched to a gene: 4. The CDR3 consists of 15 residues. The germline CDR1 and CDR2 sequences are SGHDT and YYEEEE. CDR3 sequence (DNA): TGTGCCAGCAGCTTGGGTCAGGGGGATACCGGGGAGCTGTTTTTT. The encoded protein is CASSLGQGDTGELFF.

This clone was detected only once. This chain joins TRBV30 and TRBJ1-1; TRBD1 agrees at 9 bases. The V gene's germline CDR1 is GTSNPN and CDR2 SVGIG (reference sequence). This CDR3 comprises 16 residues. V shed 1 base and J 1 base; nucleotides not matched to a gene: 7. The CDR3 nucleotides are TGTGCCTGGAGTGCCCGGACAGGGGCGAGGAACACTGAAGCTTTCTTT. Amino acids: CAWSARTGARNTEAFF. Variable domain in full (rest from reference TRBV30 and TRBJ1-1): SQTIHQWPATLVQPVGSPLSLECTVEGTSNPNLYWYRQAAGRGLQLLFYSVGIGQISSEVPQNLSASRPQDRQFILSSKKLLLSDSGFYLCAWSARTGARNTEAFFGQGTRLTVV.

The V call is TRBV11-2, the J call TRBJ2-7; TRBD1 matches 9 bases. V lost 1 base and J lost 4; bases outside the gene matches: 11. Germline CDR1 reads SGHAT; CDR2 reads FQNNGV. The CDR3 spans 17 residues. The CDR3 is CASSLVFRDRDLYEQYF. The CDR3 nucleotides read TGTGCCAGCAGCTTAGTATTTCGGGACAGGGACCTGTACGAGCAGTACTTC.

The chain recombines TRBV6-2 or TRBV6-3 with TRBJ1-1, with D perhaps TRBD1 (5 bases). From germline, CDR1 is MNHEY and CDR2 SVGEGT. The CDR3 loop spans 16 amino acids. Deletions cut 2 bases from V and 1 base from J, with 14 bases between. This CDR3 is CASSYKPWGSNTEAFF. The DNA for the CDR3 is TGTGCCAGCAGTTACAAGCCTTGGGGCTCGAACACTGAAGCTTTCTTT.

V and J are TRBV12-5 and TRBJ2-1; 9 nucleotides match TRBD2. Trimming took 3 bases from V and 0 from J; bases not matched to a gene: 15. The V gene's germline CDR1 is LGHNT and CDR2 FRNRAP. This CDR3 comprises 20 residues. The CDR3: CASGLHSALAGWSSYNEQFF. The CDR3 bases are TGTGCTAGTGGTTTACATTCAGCGCTAGCGGGATGGAGCTCCTACAATGAGCAGTTCTTC.

CDR3 nucleotides: TGCGCCAGCAGCCAACCCAGGGTAAACACCGGGGAGCTGTTTTTT. Protein: CASSQPRVNTGELFF. This rearrangement joins TRBV4-1 to TRBJ2-2, with a possible D match to TRBD1 (5 bases). CDR1 MGHRA and CDR2 YSYEKL come from the germline V gene. The ends were cut back, 2 bases at V and 2 bases at J, with 9 bases in the middle. This CDR3 is 15 amino acids long.

This chain uses TRBV9 with TRBJ2-1, with 8 nucleotides matching TRBD2. Trimming removed 0 bases from V and 1 base from J; junction bases left unmatched: 3. The CDR3 runs to 16 residues. Per germline, CDR1 SGDLS and CDR2 YYNGEE. The CDR3 nucleotides are TGTGCCAGCAGCGTAGACGCGGGGGGTTCCTACAATGAGCAGTTCTTC. Amino acids: CASSVDAGGSYNEQFF.

CDR3 loop: CASSPQGGVYGYTF. The CDR3 region has the DNA TGTGCCAGCAGCCCGCAAGGGGGAGTCTATGGCTACACCTTC. The J gene is TRBJ1-2, the V gene TRBV14; D possibly corresponds to TRBD1 (6 bases). This CDR3 contains 14 residues. Germline V gene lookup returns CDR1 SGHDN and CDR2 FVKESK. Trimming removed 4 bases at V and 4 bases at J, with 13 bases between. Filled out from reference TRBV14 and TRBJ1-2, the complete variable domain reads EAGVTQFPSHSVIEKGQTVTLRCDPISGHDNLYWYRRVMGKEIKFLLHFVKESKQDESGMPNNRFLAERTGGTYSTLKVQPAELEDSGVYFCASSPQGGVYGYTFGSGTRLTVV.

In regard to this clone: The final CDR3 position lacks the conserved phenylalanine or tryptophan, pointing to a likely read error. No DNA is shown, since the ends of the CDR3 on it are uncertain; the CDR3 is the one TCRdb lists. This chain uses TRBV24-1 with TRBJ2-7; the table's D call, TRBD1, was not checked against the DNA. A total of 9 residues make up the CDR3, ends included. Germline values: CDR1 KGHDR, CDR2 SFDVKD. The CDR3 sequence is CATPRQFFY.

The chain combines TRBV7-9 with TRBJ2-7; weak D call: TRBD1 (6 bases). V was pared by 6 bases and J by 2 bases, with 20 bases between. Germline V gene lookup returns CDR1 SEHNR and CDR2 FQNEAQ (reference sequence). CDR3 length: 16 amino acids. CDR3 nucleotides: TGTGCCAGCAGTCCTGGGGGCTGGGACACCACCTACGAGCAGTACTTC. This encodes CASSPGGWDTTYEQYF.

The chain combines TRBV19 with TRBJ2-7; 7 nucleotides agree with TRBD1. This CDR3 comprises 14 residues. The V segment lost 5 bases and the J segment 0 bases; nucleotides outside the gene matches: 4. Germline CDR1 and CDR2: LNHDA and SQIVND (reference sequence). CDR3 amino acids: CASSGQAPSYEQYF. The DNA of the CDR3 is TGTGCCAGTAGTGGACAGGCACCCTCCTACGAGCAGTACTTC.

The J gene is TRBJ2-1, the V gene TRBV6-5; D is perhaps TRBD1 (5 bases). Trimming took off 5 bases at V and 4 bases at J, with 15 bases between the two ends. The germline V gene has CDR1 MNHEY and CDR2 SVGAGI. CDR3 size: 15 residues. DNA for the CDR3: TGTGCCAGCAGTCTGACAGTAATTCTTTACAATGAGCAGTTCTTC. Its protein product is CASSLTVILYNEQFF.

This rearrangement joins TRBV7-2 to TRBJ1-5; perhaps TRBD1 as D (5 bases). Trimming took off 2 bases at V and 9 bases at J, with 17 bases between the two ends. Germline V gene data show CDR1 as SGHTA and CDR2 as FQGNSA. This CDR3 has 15 residues. CDR3 sequence: CASSLSIRGITPQHF. CDR3 in DNA: TGTGCCAGCAGCTTAAGTATACGGGGGATAACGCCCCAGCATTTT.

In this sample, this clone turned up once. The genes are TRBV28 and TRBJ2-5; D uncertain. The CDR3 runs to 15 residues. CDR1 and CDR2 from the germline V gene are MDHEN and SYDVKM. The V gene lost 0 bases and the J gene lost 8 bases, with 16 bases spanning the gap. In DNA form, the CDR3 reads TGTGCCAGCAGTTTATGGTCCCGGTCCGATGGTACCCAGTACTTC. Residues: CASSLWSRSDGTQYF.

The chain carries TRBV4-1 and TRBJ2-5; perhaps TRBD1 as D (5 bases). Deletions cut 1 base from V and 3 bases from J, with 6 bases between. In germline, CDR1 is MGHRA, CDR2 YSYEKL. This CDR3 has 13 residues. The CDR3 DNA sequence: TGCGCCAGCAGCCAAGTAGGGGAAGAGACCCAGTACTTC. Its protein is CASSQVGEETQYF.

The chain combines TRBV6-5 with TRBJ2-7; 9 nucleotides line up with TRBD1. Looked up from germline, CDR1 is MNHEY and CDR2 is SVGAGI. CDR3 length: 14 amino acids. V was clipped by 4 bases and J by 9 bases; unmatched bases: 10. For the CDR3, the DNA is TGTGCCAGCAGTTTGGGACAGGGCGCCTGGCGGCAGTACTTC. Protein sequence: CASSLGQGAWRQYF.

J is TRBJ1-2 and V is TRBV24-1; 8 positions match TRBD1. CDR1 and CDR2 (germline): KGHDR, SFDVKD. The CDR3 is 16 amino acids. J lost 3 bases, V lost 5 bases, and 10 bases had no gene match. CDR3 amino acids: CATSVAETGADYGYTF. The DNA for the CDR3 is TGTGCCACCAGTGTGGCCGAGACAGGGGCAGACTATGGCTACACCTTC.

This clone was seen just once. V and J are TRBV10-3 and TRBJ2-5; 12 bases fit TRBD2. The germline gives CDR1 ENHRY, CDR2 SYGVKD. The V segment lost 2 bases and the J segment 1 base; nucleotides outside the gene matches: 2. The CDR3 runs to 16 residues. The CDR3 reads CAISEGLAGPQETQYF. In DNA form, the CDR3 reads TGTGCCATCAGTGAGGGACTAGCGGGGCCCCAAGAGACCCAGTACTTC.

The V call is TRBV19, the J call TRBJ2-1; the match to TRBD2 covers 9 bases. The V gene's germline CDR1 is LNHDA and CDR2 SQIVND (reference sequence). The CDR3 covers 15 residues. Unmatched junction bases numbered 12, after V lost 5 bases and J lost 10 bases. Here the CDR3 DNA reads TGTGCCAGTAGTCCCGGACTAGCGCCTGGGTTCGAGCAGTTCTTC. It specifies CASSPGLAPGFEQFF.